This T cell receptor beta chain was obtained from a study of control samples from healthy donors and cancer patients. The assay was immunoSEQ multiplex PCR, and TCRdb's table has in-frame clones only and misses some. The repertoire consists of more than 50,000 clones, with roughly 88% occurring once and the leading ten covering roughly 3.8%. CDR1 is KGHSH, CDR2 LQKENI, per germline. Trimming stripped 0 bases from V and 8 bases from J, with 8 bases between. The CDR3 runs 13 residues. The source of this sequence is a man in his fifties in good health. The chain employs TRBV18 and TRBJ2-1; D is undetermined. Sequenced input: blood. CDR3 coding DNA: TGTGCCAGCTCACCACCCTTGGACGATGAGCAGTTCTTC. Its translation: CASSPPLDDEQFF.